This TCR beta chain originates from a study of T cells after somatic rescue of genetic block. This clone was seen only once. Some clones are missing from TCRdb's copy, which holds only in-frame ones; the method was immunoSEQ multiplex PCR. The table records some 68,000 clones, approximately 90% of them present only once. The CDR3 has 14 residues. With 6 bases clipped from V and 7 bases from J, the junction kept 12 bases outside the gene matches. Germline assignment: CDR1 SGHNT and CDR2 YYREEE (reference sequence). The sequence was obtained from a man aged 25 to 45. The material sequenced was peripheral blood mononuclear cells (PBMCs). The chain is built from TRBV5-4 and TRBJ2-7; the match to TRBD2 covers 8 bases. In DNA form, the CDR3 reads TGTGCCAGCATTGGGAGCGCGGGAGGAGGTGAGCAGTACTTC. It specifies CASIGSAGGGEQYF.